This T cell receptor beta chain was retrieved from a study of blood T cell repertoires in COVID-19. The wider study: COVID-19 samples from acute and convalescent phases originated in the United States, Italy and Spain. PBMCs, B-cell-depleted T cells, or T cells were the source of the cDNA or gDNA that made up the material.

In the source study's methods: Researchers report that nucleated cell counts were estimated from reference gene primer amplification. The protocol was immunoSEQ multiplex PCR, while the TCRdb copy is restricted to in-frame clones and leaves out a portion. D and trimming were read from the DNA, whereas the V and J calls and clone size are those reported in that table. The table records about 80,000 clones, about 91% of them present only once. The V gene's germline CDR1 is KGHSH and CDR2 LQKENI. Trimming cost V 5 bases and J 0 bases, with 5 bases left between them. This CDR3 region has 13 residues. This receptor was obtained from an elderly woman with acute or convalescent COVID-19. The chain is built from TRBV18 and TRBJ1-5; D is unresolved. What was sequenced was peripheral blood. The CDR3 DNA reads TGTGCCAGCTCAGACATTAGCAATCAGCCCCAGCATTTT. It encodes CASSDISNQPQHF.